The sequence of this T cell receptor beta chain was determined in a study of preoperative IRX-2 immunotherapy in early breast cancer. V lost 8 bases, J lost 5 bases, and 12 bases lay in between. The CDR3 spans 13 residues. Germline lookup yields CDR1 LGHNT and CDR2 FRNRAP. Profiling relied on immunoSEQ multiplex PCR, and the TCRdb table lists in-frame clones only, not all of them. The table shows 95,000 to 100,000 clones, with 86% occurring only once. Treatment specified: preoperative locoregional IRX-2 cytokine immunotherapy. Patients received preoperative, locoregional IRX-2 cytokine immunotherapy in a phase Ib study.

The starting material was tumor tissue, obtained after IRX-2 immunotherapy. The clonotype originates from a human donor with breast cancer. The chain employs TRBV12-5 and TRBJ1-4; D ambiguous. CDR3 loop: CASRAESNEKLFF. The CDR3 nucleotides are TGTGCTAGTAGGGCAGAGAGCAATGAAAAACTGTTTTTT.